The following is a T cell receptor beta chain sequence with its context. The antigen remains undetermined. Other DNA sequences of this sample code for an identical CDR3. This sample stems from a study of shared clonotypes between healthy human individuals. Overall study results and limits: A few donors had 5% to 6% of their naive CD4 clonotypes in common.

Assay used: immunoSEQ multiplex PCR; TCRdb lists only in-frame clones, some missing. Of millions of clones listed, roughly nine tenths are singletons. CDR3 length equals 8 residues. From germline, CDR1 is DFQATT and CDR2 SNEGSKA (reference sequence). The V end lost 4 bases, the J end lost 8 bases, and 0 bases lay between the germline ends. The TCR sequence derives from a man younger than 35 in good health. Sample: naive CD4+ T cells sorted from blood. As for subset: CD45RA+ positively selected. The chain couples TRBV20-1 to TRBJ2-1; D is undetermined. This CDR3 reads CSANEQFF. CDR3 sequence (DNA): TGCAGTGCTAATGAGCAGTTCTTC.